A single sample is the source of the 23 T cell receptor beta chains below, sequenced in a study of shared T cell receptors in the human thymus. TCRdb's copy holds only in-frame clones and misses some; the assay was immunoSEQ multiplex PCR. The repertoire holds about 380,000 clones, with around 95% as singletons. The specimen was thymocytes. The receptor source for this set is a human donor.

The chain has TRBV5-6 and TRBJ2-7, with TRBD2 matching over 11 bases. Germline CDR1 is SGHDT and CDR2 is YYEEEE. The V gene end was trimmed by 0 bases and the J gene end by 4 bases; junction bases not matched to a gene: 6. This CDR3 spans 16 amino acids. The CDR3 region is CASSLELAGARYEQYF. Written as DNA, the CDR3 is TGTGCCAGCAGCTTGGAACTAGCGGGGGCTAGGTACGAGCAGTACTTC.

The gene calls are TRBV19 and TRBJ2-7; 7 bases align to TRBD1. The CDR3 consists of 13 residues. Germline lookup yields CDR1 LNHDA and CDR2 SQIVND (reference sequence). After removal of 3 bases from V and 2 bases from J, the junction contained 1 base not matched to a gene. The CDR3 DNA is TGTGCCAGTAGTATGGACAGGACCTACGAGCAGTACTTC. Translated: CASSMDRTYEQYF.

The chain combines TRBV9 with TRBJ2-5; the match to TRBD2 covers 7 bases. Germline V gene lookup returns CDR1 SGDLS and CDR2 YYNGEE. Trimming removed 4 bases from V and 1 base from J; junction bases left unmatched: 7. The CDR3 is made up of 15 amino acids. The CDR3 coding sequence is TGTGCCAGCAGCTCCCGAAGCGGGGTCCAAGAGACCCAGTACTTC. This gives the protein CASSSRSGVQETQYF.

V usage is TRBV6-6 and J usage is TRBJ2-1; D uncertain. Germline loops: CDR1 MNHNY, CDR2 SVGAGI (reference sequence). The ends were cut back, 3 bases at V and 8 bases at J, with 5 bases in the middle. This CDR3 spans 11 amino acids. The CDR3 DNA is TGTGCCAGCAGTTATAACCATGAGCAGTTCTTC. Residues: CASSYNHEQFF.

CDR3: CASLRRVGSKNIQYF. CDR3 sequence (DNA): TGTGCCAGCTTACGGAGGGTTGGGTCCAAAAACATTCAGTACTTC. The chain is built from TRBV27 and TRBJ2-4; tentatively, D is TRBD2 (6 bases). The CDR3 runs to 15 residues. V lost 8 bases and J 2 bases, leaving 16 bases between the germline ends. Germline CDR1 MNHEY, CDR2 SMNVEV (reference sequence).

In the case of this clone: Other DNA sequences in this specimen translate into the identical CDR3. The V call is TRBV7-9, the J call TRBJ2-1; no firm D call. The length of the CDR3 is 11 residues. V lost 3 bases and J lost 10, with 7 bases in between. The germline gives CDR1 SEHNR, CDR2 FQNEAQ (reference sequence). The CDR3 sequence is CASSLVGEQFF. As DNA, the CDR3 is TGTGCCAGCAGCTTGGTGGGAGAGCAGTTCTTC.

The genes are TRBV15 and TRBJ2-1; 7 bases align to TRBD2. The CDR3 is 14 amino acids. Germline V lookup: CDR1 LNHNV, CDR2 YYDKDF (reference sequence). V was pared by 11 bases and J by 2 bases, with 9 bases of the junction left unmatched. DNA of the CDR3: TGTGCCGTGGGTGCGGGAGAAGCCTACAATGAGCAGTTCTTC. Translating it yields CAVGAGEAYNEQFF.

The DNA for the CDR3 is TGTGCCAGCAGCTTGGTCCGGGGGTACACTGAAGCTTTCTTT. Amino acid sequence: CASSLVRGYTEAFF. This chain joins TRBV5-5 and TRBJ1-1; possibly TRBD1 for D (5 bases). The V gene lost 0 bases and the J gene lost 3 bases, with 9 bases spanning the gap. The germline V gene encodes CDR1 SGHKS and CDR2 YYEKEE (reference sequence). This CDR3 has 14 amino acids.

The chain couples TRBV27 to TRBJ2-7; perhaps TRBD1 as D (5 bases). Trimming removed 2 bases at V and 1 base at J, with 9 bases between. This CDR3 contains 14 residues. Germline-derived CDR1 and CDR2 are MNHEY and SMNVEV (reference sequence). In DNA, the CDR3 is TGTGCCAGCAGTTTACTTCAGGGATCCTACGAGCAGTACTTC. Its translation is CASSLLQGSYEQYF.

Written as DNA, the CDR3 is TGCAGCGTTGTCGGGGGAAACACCGGGGAGCTGTTTTTT. It is translated as CSVVGGNTGELFF. V is TRBV29-1 and J is TRBJ2-2; possible D gene TRBD2, 6 bases. Trimming removed 4 bases from V and 2 bases from J, with 8 bases in between. The CDR3 consists of 13 residues. Germline V gene sequence: CDR1 SQVTM, CDR2 ANQGSEA.

Comments on this clone: At one end, the junction sequence differs from germline, possibly due to a read error. The V and J genes are TRBV6-5 and TRBJ2-7, with 11 bases fitting TRBD2. Germline V gene lookup returns CDR1 MNHEY and CDR2 SVGAGI. CDR3 size: 16 residues. The CDR3 DNA reads TGTGCCAGCAGCTACTCCGGGACTAGCGGAACCTACGAGCAGTACTTC. Its translation is CASSYSGTSGTYEQYF.

The gene calls are TRBV4-1 and TRBJ2-1, with 15 bases that match TRBD2. J gave up 12 bases and V 2 bases, and 8 bases lay outside the gene matches. Germline values: CDR1 MGHRA, CDR2 YSYEKL. The CDR3 length is 16 residues. CDR3 coding DNA: TGCGCCAGCAGCCAACCGGGACTAGCGGGAGGTGATGGGCAGTTCTTC. It yields the protein CASSQPGLAGGDGQFF.

CDR3 nucleotides: TGTGCCAGCAGTCCTCGGACAGGCGGGATTGGCTACACCTTC. It is translated as CASSPRTGGIGYTF. The V call is TRBV7-9, the J call TRBJ1-2; 7 nucleotides agree with TRBD1. Germline V gives CDR1 SEHNR, CDR2 FQNEAQ (reference sequence). V lost 6 bases and J lost 7; bases outside the gene matches: 11. The CDR3 runs 14 residues.

The chain carries TRBV5-1 and TRBJ1-1, with 10 bases identical to TRBD1. The J segment lost 6 bases and the V segment lost 3 bases, leaving 2 bases of the junction unmatched. The length of the CDR3 is 13 residues. Germline CDR1 SGHRS, CDR2 YFSETQ. The CDR3 sequence: CASSYDRGPEAFF. CDR3 nucleotides: TGCGCCAGCAGCTATGACAGGGGGCCTGAAGCTTTCTTT.

This clone came up a few times. This chain connects TRBV9 to TRBJ2-7; TRBD2 aligns across 9 bases. The CDR3 is 17 amino acids. V shed 0 bases and J 0 bases; nucleotides not matched to a gene: 7. Germline V CDR1 and CDR2: SGDLS, YYNGEE. The CDR3 bases are TGTGCCAGCAGCGTAGAAGCGGGAGGCTCGGGCTCCTACGAGCAGTACTTC. It codes for CASSVEAGGSGSYEQYF.

This clone was found once. V is TRBV21-1 and J is TRBJ2-3. TRBV21-1 is annotated as a pseudogene. This CDR3 comprises 13 residues. The CDR3 bases are TGTGCCAGCAGCAAAATCCGCACAGATACGCAGTATTTT. It yields the protein CASSKIRTDTQYF.

The chain uses TRBV12-2 and TRBJ2-3; TRBD2 is the table's D call and was not checked against the DNA. TRBV12-2 is given as a pseudogene. This CDR3 comprises 17 residues. CDR3 amino acids: CASRLETSGTSTDTQYF. The CDR3 nucleotides read TGTGCAAGTCGCTTAGAGACTAGCGGGACTAGCACAGATACGCAGTATTTT.

This clone was recorded a few times. V and J are TRBV10-2 and TRBJ1-1; 7 positions match TRBD1. Germline values: CDR1 WSHSY, CDR2 SAAADI. V lost 9 bases and J lost 5; bases outside the gene matches: 15. The CDR3 extends over 15 amino acids. The CDR3 coding sequence is TGCGCCAGTAGACGGGGACAGCCGGGCAAGACTGAAGCTTTCTTT. It translates to CASRRGQPGKTEAFF.

This rearrangement joins TRBV5-6 to TRBJ2-1; D is perhaps TRBD2 (5 bases). CDR1 is SGHDT and CDR2 is YYEEEE in the germline V gene. The V gene lost 1 base and the J gene lost 4 bases, with 15 bases spanning the gap. This CDR3 comprises 16 residues. The CDR3 spells CASSLWIVATYNEQFF. The CDR3 coding sequence is TGTGCCAGCAGCTTGTGGATAGTAGCGACATACAATGAGCAGTTCTTC.

The chain joins TRBV2 to TRBJ2-7; D is possibly TRBD1 (5 bases). V gave up 7 bases and J gave up 3 bases, with 22 bases separating them. Germline V gene data show CDR1 as SNHLY and CDR2 as FYNNEI. CDR3 length: 16 amino acids. This CDR3 is CASKGPTQFIVYEQYF. The CDR3 bases are TGTGCCAGCAAGGGGCCGACCCAATTCATTGTCTACGAGCAGTACTTC.

The chain has TRBV5-5 and TRBJ1-1, with no clear D. This CDR3 region has 16 residues. Per the germline V gene, CDR1 is SGHKS and CDR2 is YYEKEE (reference sequence). The V end was cut by 2 bases, the J end by 0 bases, with 14 bases between. Here the CDR3 DNA reads TGTGCCAGCAGCTTAAGGAATCGGATAGTGAACACTGAAGCTTTCTTT. It encodes CASSLRNRIVNTEAFF.

This clone has just one count. The V call is TRBV27, the J call TRBJ2-6; 7 bases map to TRBD1. Trimming removed 8 bases from V and 2 bases from J; junction bases left unmatched: 3. Germline loops: CDR1 MNHEY, CDR2 SMNVEV (reference sequence). The CDR3 is 14 amino acids. The CDR3 spells CASRTGAGANVLTF. The CDR3 DNA reads as TGTGCCAGCCGTACAGGGGCTGGGGCCAACGTCCTGACTTTC. Drawing the rest from reference TRBV27 and TRBJ2-6, the complete variable domain is EAQVTQNPRYLITVTGKKLTVTCSQNMNHEYMSWYRQDPGLGLRQIYYSMNVEVTDKGDVPEGYKVSRKEKRNFPLILESPSPNQTSLYFCASRTGAGANVLTFGAGSRLTVL.

This clone occurred once. The rearrangement joins TRBV5-8 to TRBJ2-7; 12 bases are shared with TRBD2. The germline CDR1 and CDR2 sequences are SGHTS and YDEGEE. The CDR3 sequence is 17 residues long. V lost 4 bases, J lost 1 base, and 9 bases stayed unmatched. The CDR3 protein is CASSQLAGGVSSYEQYF. The CDR3 DNA reads as TGTGCCAGCAGCCAACTAGCGGGAGGTGTTAGTTCCTACGAGCAGTACTTC.